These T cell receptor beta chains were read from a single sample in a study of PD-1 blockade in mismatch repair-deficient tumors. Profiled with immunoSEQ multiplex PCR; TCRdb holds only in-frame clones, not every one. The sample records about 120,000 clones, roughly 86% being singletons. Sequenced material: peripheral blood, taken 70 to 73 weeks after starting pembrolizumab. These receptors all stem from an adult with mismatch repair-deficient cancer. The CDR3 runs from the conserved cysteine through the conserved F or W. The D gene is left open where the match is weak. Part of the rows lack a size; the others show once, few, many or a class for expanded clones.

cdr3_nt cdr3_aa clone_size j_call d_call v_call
TGTGCCAGCAGCGTACAGGGGGATAGAGGCTCTGGGGCCAACGTCCTGACTTTC CASSVQGDRGSGANVLTF . TRBJ2-6 TRBD1 TRBV9
TGTGCCAGCAGCCAAGATCCTAGAAGGGAGCAGTACTTC CASSQDPRREQYF few TRBJ2-7 . TRBV14
TGTGCCATCAGCCCCTCCGGGACTAGGGTTGTGTTCTTC CAISPSGTRVVFF . TRBJ2-1 TRBD2 TRBV27
TGTGCCAGCAGTTACTTGGGACGCCTCTCCTACGAGCAGTACTTC CASSYLGRLSYEQYF . TRBJ2-7 . TRBV6-5
TGCGCCAGCAGCTTGGGTGGTGGCTACACGGGGCAGTACTTC CASSLGGGYTGQYF . TRBJ2-7 . TRBV5-1
TGTGCCAGCAGCTTAATGGATCCCGGGAGCCCATACGAGCAGTACTTC CASSLMDPGSPYEQYF . TRBJ2-7 . TRBV11-2
TGTGCCAGCAGTTTCTTCGGGTCAGAGACCCAGTACTTC CASSFFGSETQYF . TRBJ2-5 . TRBV27
TGTGCCAGCAGCTCAAGGGGCTCAAAAGAGACCCAGTACTTC CASSSRGSKETQYF . TRBJ2-5 . TRBV11-3
TGTGCCAGCAGCGTAGGCGGCGGGAGGGCCTTTGATACGCAGTATTTT CASSVGGGRAFDTQYF . TRBJ2-3 TRBD2 TRBV9
TGCGCCAGCGCTACGGACAGGATGATTCTCGACGAGCAGTACTTC CASATDRMILDEQYF once TRBJ2-7 TRBD1 TRBV5-1
TGTGCCAGCAGGGGAGACAGGGGTCCCCGCTACGAGCAGTACTTC CASRGDRGPRYEQYF . TRBJ2-7 TRBD1 TRBV2
TGTGCCAGCAGTTTATCCCGTACGGGAGGAGAAGAGACCCAGTACTTC CASSLSRTGGEETQYF . TRBJ2-5 TRBD2 TRBV27
TGTGCCAGCAGCTTCCTCACTACCTACGAGCAGTACTTC CASSFLTTYEQYF . TRBJ2-7 . TRBV7-2
TGTGCCACCGGACCTAATCAGCCCCAGCATTTT CATGPNQPQHF . TRBJ1-5 . TRBV19
TGCGCCAGCAGCTTGACAGGGCCAGTCTATGGCTACACCTTC CASSLTGPVYGYTF . TRBJ1-2 . TRBV5-1
TGTGCCAGCAGCCAAGAGCAGGGTCCCGAGCAGTACTTC CASSQEQGPEQYF few TRBJ2-7 . TRBV9
TGTGCCAGCAGCTCAGGGGAGTATACGCAGTATTTT CASSSGEYTQYF . TRBJ2-3 . TRBV7-9
TGCGCCAGCAGCTTGGGGTCAGCTCTTTCTGAAGCTTTCTTT CASSLGSALSEAFF . TRBJ1-1 . TRBV5-1
TGTGCCAGCAGCTTAGAACCGGGACTAGGGTTAACCGGGGAGCTGTTTTTT CASSLEPGLGLTGELFF . TRBJ2-2 TRBD2 TRBV7-9
TGCGCCAGCAGCTCAAGTAGCGGGCGGTCCTACGAGCAGTACTTC CASSSSSGRSYEQYF once TRBJ2-7 TRBD2 TRBV5-1
TGCAGCGTTGGAACCGGATTAACCGGGGAGCTGTTTTTT CSVGTGLTGELFF . TRBJ2-2 . TRBV29-1
TGCAGCGTCCCCGGAGCTTTGGGTGGCTACACCTTC CSVPGALGGYTF few TRBJ1-2 . TRBV29-1
TGTGCCAGCAGCTTAGTTGGACAGGGCGGTGGCTACACCTTC CASSLVGQGGGYTF . TRBJ1-2 TRBD1 TRBV11-1
TGCGCCAGCAGCCAAGAAAGGGGGCAGCCCCAGCATTTT CASSQERGQPQHF . TRBJ1-5 . TRBV4-1
TGTGCCAGCAGCTTAGGGGTCAGTCAGCCCCAGCATTTT CASSLGVSQPQHF . TRBJ1-5 . TRBV7-6
TGTGCCAGCAGTGAAGGACTAGCGGGATACAATGAGCAGTTCTTC CASSEGLAGYNEQFF . TRBJ2-1 TRBD2 TRBV2
TGTGCCAGCAGCTTAGAATGGGGGCAAGAGACCCAGTACTTC CASSLEWGQETQYF few TRBJ2-5 . TRBV7-6
TGCAGCGTTGAAGATTGGGACAGGGACTCTGGGGCCAACGTCCTGACTTTC CSVEDWDRDSGANVLTF . TRBJ2-6 TRBD1 TRBV29-1
TGTGCCAGCAGCTTAGTTAGAGAACAGCAAGAGACCCAGTACTTC CASSLVREQQETQYF . TRBJ2-5 . TRBV7-9
TGTGCCAGCAGCATGGGGAGCTACGAGCAGTACTTC CASSMGSYEQYF . TRBJ2-7 . TRBV7-9
TGTGCCACAGGACAGGTCAATCAGCCCCAGCATTTT CATGQVNQPQHF . TRBJ1-5 TRBD1 TRBV19
TGCAGCGTAAACAGGGCGAACACTGAAGCTTTCTTT CSVNRANTEAFF . TRBJ1-1 . TRBV29-1
TGTGCCACCAGCAGAGATATGGGTGGCAGTCAGCCCCAGCATTTT CATSRDMGGSQPQHF . TRBJ1-5 . TRBV15
TGTGCCAGCAGCTTAAGAACGTTATGGGGGGATACGCAGTATTTT CASSLRTLWGDTQYF . TRBJ2-3 . TRBV11-2
TGTGCCAGCAGCTTAAACAGGGGGCCCAATCAGCCCCAGCATTTT CASSLNRGPNQPQHF once TRBJ1-5 TRBD1 TRBV7-6
TGCGCCAGCAGCCAAGGGGCCCAGGGGTACACTGAAGCTTTCTTT CASSQGAQGYTEAFF once TRBJ1-1 . TRBV4-1
TGCGCCAGCAGCCAGGAGGACAGCCGTGCTTACGAGCAGTACTTC CASSQEDSRAYEQYF . TRBJ2-7 . TRBV4-1
TGTGCCAGCAGCTACCTCGGTGGGACTAGCGGGACGGGGCTAGATACGCAGTATTTT CASSYLGGTSGTGLDTQYF . TRBJ2-3 TRBD2 TRBV11-2
TGTGCCAGCAGCGGGGGGGCAGGGGCCGTCGGGGAGCTGTTTTTT CASSGGAGAVGELFF once TRBJ2-2 TRBD2 TRBV28
TGTGCCAGCAGCCCCTCCGTGACAGGGGACTCTGGGGCCAACGTCCTGACTTTC CASSPSVTGDSGANVLTF . TRBJ2-6 TRBD1 TRBV7-3
TGTGCCAGCAGCCCCCGGACAGGTCAGCCCCAGCATTTT CASSPRTGQPQHF . TRBJ1-5 TRBD1 TRBV11-2
TGTGTCGGCTACCGGGACCAAGGGGAAAAACTGTTTTTT CVGYRDQGEKLFF . TRBJ1-4 . TRBV7-5
TGTGCCATCAGTGTGCGTGGGAACGGCGATACGCAGTATTTT CAISVRGNGDTQYF . TRBJ2-3 . TRBV10-3
TGCGCCAGCAGCTTGGCGCGGGGGCAATCCTACGAGCAGTACTTC CASSLARGQSYEQYF . TRBJ2-7 . TRBV5-1
TGTGCCAGTAGTATCCAGGCCTCCTACGAGCAGTACTTC CASSIQASYEQYF . TRBJ2-7 . TRBV19
TGTGCCAGTAGTTCCGGGGCTGTAGCCTATGGCTACACCTTC CASSSGAVAYGYTF . TRBJ1-2 . TRBV19
TGTGCCATCAGTGAGTCGGTCCCCATGGGACAGGGGGCAGCCTACGAGCAGTACTTC CAISESVPMGQGAAYEQYF . TRBJ2-7 TRBD1 TRBV10-3
TGTGCCAGCAGCTTAGGGCAGGGAGAGACCCAGTACTTC CASSLGQGETQYF . TRBJ2-5 . TRBV7-9
TGTGCCAGCAGCTTGCAAGGGGTGAGGGTCACTGAAGCTTTCTTT CASSLQGVRVTEAFF . TRBJ1-1 . TRBV5-4
TGTGCCAGCAGGAGGGGGGGAGGGGCTAACTATGGCTACACCTTC CASRRGGGANYGYTF . TRBJ1-2 . TRBV6-5
TGTGCCAGCAGTCCCCGGGACAGGGACACAGATACGCAGTATTTT CASSPRDRDTDTQYF . TRBJ2-3 TRBD1 TRBV27
TGTGCCAGCAGCGCCCAACGACTAGCGGGAGGGCCGGGTGAGCAGTTCTTC CASSAQRLAGGPGEQFF . TRBJ2-1 TRBD2 TRBV9
TGTGCCAGCAGCGATGGGACAGGGCCGTACAATGAGCAGTTCTTC CASSDGTGPYNEQFF . TRBJ2-1 TRBD1 TRBV11-2
TGTGCCACCAGCACAAACACAGACAGGGGGCGAAGGGGCTACACCTTC CATSTNTDRGRRGYTF . TRBJ1-2 TRBD1 TRBV15
TGTGCCAGCAGTTATGCGGACGGGGGCATTCAGTACTTC CASSYADGGIQYF . TRBJ2-4 . TRBV6-5
TGCGCCAGCGAGGGCGGGGGGAAAAGGGACGAGCAGTACTTC CASEGGGKRDEQYF . TRBJ2-7 TRBD2 TRBV23-1
TGTGCCACTCTAAACCGGGACAGGGGGACGGGCGAGCAGTACTTC CATLNRDRGTGEQYF . TRBJ2-7 TRBD1 TRBV6-1
TGCGCCAGCAGGGGACAGGGGGCTCTTTACGAGCAGTACTTC CASRGQGALYEQYF few TRBJ2-7 TRBD1 TRBV5-1
TGCGCCAGCAGCCCTGGGACCGGGGGTAACTACGAGCAGTACTTC CASSPGTGGNYEQYF . TRBJ2-7 . TRBV4-3
TGCGCCAGCAGCCATCGGGACAGCTCCTACGAGCAGTACTTC CASSHRDSSYEQYF . TRBJ2-7 TRBD1 TRBV5-1